This entry describes one TCR beta chain. Its antigen is unknown. The sample belongs to a study of human versus mouse CDR3 diversity and MHC coevolution. Study outcomes and limitations: Compared with mice, human CDR3s carried more deletions and insertions on average. iCHAO1 estimated the human TCR beta repertoire at some 1.6 million clonotypes.

Sequenced by immunoSEQ multiplex PCR; TCRdb stores in-frame clones only, minus some. Altogether just under 60,000 clones are present, around 94% being singletons, with the ten largest covering under 20%. CDR1 and CDR2 from the germline V gene are LNHDA and SQIVND (reference sequence). After removal of 4 bases from V and 5 bases from J, the junction contained 4 bases not matched to a gene. CDR3 length equals 13 residues. This clonotype was sampled from a person between 55 and 69 years old in good health. Material: naive CD4+ T cells from blood. The subset: CD45RO-negative CD62L-positive naive CD4 T cells. The V gene is TRBV19, the J gene TRBJ2-5, with 7 positions matching TRBD1. CDR3 loop: CASSKRGPETQYF. DNA of the CDR3: TGTGCCAGTAGTAAGAGGGGGCCCGAGACCCAGTACTTC.